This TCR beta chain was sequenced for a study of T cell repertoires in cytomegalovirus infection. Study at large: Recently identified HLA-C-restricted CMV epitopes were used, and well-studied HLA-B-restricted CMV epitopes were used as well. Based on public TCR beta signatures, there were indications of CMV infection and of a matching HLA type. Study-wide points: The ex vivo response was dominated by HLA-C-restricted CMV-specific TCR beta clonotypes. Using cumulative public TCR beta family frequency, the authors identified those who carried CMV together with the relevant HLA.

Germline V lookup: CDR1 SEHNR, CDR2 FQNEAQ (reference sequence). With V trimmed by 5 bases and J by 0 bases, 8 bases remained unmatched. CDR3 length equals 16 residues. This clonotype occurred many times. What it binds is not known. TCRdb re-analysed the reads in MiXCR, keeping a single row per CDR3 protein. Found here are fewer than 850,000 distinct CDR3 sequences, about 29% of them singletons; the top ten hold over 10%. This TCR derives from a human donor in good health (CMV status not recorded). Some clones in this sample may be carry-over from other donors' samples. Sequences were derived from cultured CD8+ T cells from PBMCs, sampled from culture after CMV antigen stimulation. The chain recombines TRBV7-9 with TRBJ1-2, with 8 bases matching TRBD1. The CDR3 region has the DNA TGTGCCAGCAGCCCTCGGACAGGGCCAGCTAACTATGGCTACACCTTC. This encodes CASSPRTGPANYGYTF.